This is a list of T cell receptor beta chains from one sample in a study of OX40 agonist ivuxolimab in advanced cancers. Sequenced by immunoSEQ multiplex PCR; TCRdb stores in-frame clones only, minus some. The repertoire holds around 50,000 clones, with 87% as singletons. The sample was CD4+ or CD8+ T cells sorted from blood, taken in a trial of the OX40 agonist ivuxolimab. The receptors here all came from an adult with an advanced solid tumor such as melanoma, head and neck, liver or kidney cancer. Both conserved end residues are part of each CDR3. The order of the fields is J gene, V gene, D gene, clone size, CDR3 protein, CDR3 DNA. The D gene is left open where the match is weak. Part of the rows lack a size; the others show once, few, many or a class for expanded clones.

>TRBJ1-3|TRBV28|-|-
CASVGSGNTIYF
TGTGCCAGCGTAGGCTCTGGAAACACCATATATTTT
>TRBJ2-2|TRBV2|-|-
CASSSNGANTGELFF
TGTGCCAGCAGTTCTAACGGAGCGAACACCGGGGAGCTGTTTTTT
>TRBJ1-2|TRBV7-2|TRBD1|-
CASSPRTGEYGYTF
TGTGCCAGCAGCCCCCGGACAGGGGAATATGGCTACACCTTC
>TRBJ1-5|TRBV6-6|-|-
CASSYELWGPQHF
TGTGCCAGCAGTTACGAGCTTTGGGGTCCCCAGCATTTT
>TRBJ1-2|TRBV18|TRBD1|-
CASSTTLRDRDSYGYTF
TGTGCCAGCTCAACAACACTGAGGGACAGGGACTCCTATGGCTACACCTTC
>TRBJ1-4|TRBV19|-|-
CASSSEGRPNEKLFF
TGTGCCAGTAGTAGTGAGGGACGGCCTAATGAAAAACTGTTTTTT
>TRBJ1-4|TRBV18|-|-
CASSPAATGLEEKLFF
TGTGCCAGCTCACCAGCAGCGACAGGCCTAGAGGAAAAACTGTTTTTT
>TRBJ1-5|TRBV10-2|-|once
CASLTENSNQPQHF
TGCGCCAGCTTAACGGAGAATAGCAATCAGCCCCAGCATTTT
>TRBJ1-6|TRBV2|TRBD1|-
CASRRTGGSPLHF
TGTGCCAGCAGGAGGACAGGGGGTTCACCCCTCCACTTT
>TRBJ1-2|TRBV11-2|-|-
CASSLLGGLYGYTF
TGTGCCAGCAGCTTACTTGGAGGTCTCTATGGCTACACCTTC
>TRBJ1-1|TRBV6-6|-|-
CASSYSRGMNTEAFF
TGTGCCAGCAGTTACTCGAGGGGAATGAACACTGAAGCTTTCTTT
>TRBJ1-2|TRBV28|-|-
CASSLTTGNPLRANGYTF
TGTGCCAGCAGTTTGACGACAGGAAATCCCCTCAGGGCTAATGGCTACACCTTC
>TRBJ2-2|TRBV27|TRBD2|once
CASSFWGLDPTGELFF
TGTGCCAGCAGTTTTTGGGGACTAGACCCCACCGGGGAGCTGTTTTTT
>TRBJ2-2|TRBV14|-|-
CASSQLNTGELFF
TGTGCCAGCAGCCAACTCAACACCGGGGAGCTGTTTTTT
>TRBJ2-2|TRBV9|-|-
CASSVTMGATAGELFF
TGTGCCAGCAGCGTAACTATGGGGGCCACGGCCGGGGAGCTGTTTTTT
>TRBJ2-1|TRBV18|-|-
CASSPETYNEQFF
TGTGCCAGCTCACCTGAAACCTACAATGAGCAGTTCTTC
>TRBJ1-1|TRBV2|-|-
CATTGQPNTEAFF
TGTGCCACGACCGGACAACCGAACACTGAAGCTTTCTTT
>TRBJ1-1|TRBV27|-|-
CASRWSGKNTEAFF
TGTGCCAGTCGATGGTCGGGGAAGAACACTGAAGCTTTCTTT
>TRBJ1-2|TRBV27|-|-
CASSLSLQSNYGYTF
TGTGCCAGCAGTTTATCCCTGCAGTCTAACTATGGCTACACCTTC
>TRBJ2-2|TRBV7-7|TRBD2|-
CASSPGRTGELFF
TGTGCCAGCAGCCCCGGGAGGACCGGGGAGCTGTTTTTT
>TRBJ2-1|TRBV5-5|TRBD2|-
CASSFGREPYNEQFF
TGTGCCAGCAGCTTCGGGCGGGAGCCCTACAATGAGCAGTTCTTC
>TRBJ2-7|TRBV10-3|-|-
CAISGIAYEQYF
TGTGCCATCAGTGGGATCGCCTACGAGCAGTACTTC
>TRBJ1-2|TRBV6-5|-|-
CASSSPQEGYGYTF
TGTGCCAGCAGCTCCCCCCAGGAAGGTTATGGCTACACCTTC
>TRBJ2-5|TRBV6-1|TRBD2|-
CASSGTSGGKETQYF
TGTGCCAGCAGTGGGACTAGCGGGGGCAAAGAGACCCAGTACTTC
>TRBJ1-5|TRBV2|-|-
CASSEGGANNQPQHF
TGTGCCAGCAGTGAAGGGGGGGCGAACAATCAGCCCCAGCATTTT
>TRBJ2-2|TRBV11-2|-|-
CASSFRGLQGNTGELFF
TGTGCCAGCAGCTTTCGCGGATTGCAGGGGAACACCGGGGAGCTGTTTTTT
>TRBJ2-2|TRBV4-1|-|few
CASSPGMTGELFF
TGCGCCAGCAGCCCCGGGATGACCGGGGAGCTGTTTTTT
>TRBJ2-2|TRBV6-1|TRBD2|-
CASRAREAGTGELFF
TGTGCCAGCAGAGCGCGGGAGGCCGGCACCGGGGAGCTGTTTTTT
>TRBJ2-7|TRBV28|TRBD1|-
CASRGGQGSSYEQYF
TGTGCCAGCAGGGGGGGACAGGGTTCTTCCTACGAGCAGTACTTC